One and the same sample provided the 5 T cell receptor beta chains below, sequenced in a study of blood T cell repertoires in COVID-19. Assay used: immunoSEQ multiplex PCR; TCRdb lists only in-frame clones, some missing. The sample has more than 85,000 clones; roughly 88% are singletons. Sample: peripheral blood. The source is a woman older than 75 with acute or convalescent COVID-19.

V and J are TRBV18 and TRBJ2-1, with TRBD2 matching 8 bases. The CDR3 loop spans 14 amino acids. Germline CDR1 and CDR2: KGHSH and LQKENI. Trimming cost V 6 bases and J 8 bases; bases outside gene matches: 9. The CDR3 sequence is CASSGGRLYDEQFF. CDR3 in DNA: TGTGCCAGCTCGGGCGGGAGGCTTTACGATGAGCAGTTCTTC.

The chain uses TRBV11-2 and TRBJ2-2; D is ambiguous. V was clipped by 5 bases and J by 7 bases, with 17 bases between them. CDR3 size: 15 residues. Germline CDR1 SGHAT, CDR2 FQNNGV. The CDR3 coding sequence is TGTGCCAGCAGCGCAATTCAGGTTTACAGCGGGGAGCTGTTTTTT. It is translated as CASSAIQVYSGELFF.

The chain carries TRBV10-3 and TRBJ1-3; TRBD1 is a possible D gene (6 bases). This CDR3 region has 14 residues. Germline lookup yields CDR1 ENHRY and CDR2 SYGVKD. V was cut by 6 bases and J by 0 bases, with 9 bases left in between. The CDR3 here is CAISQTGSGNTIYF. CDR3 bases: TGTGCCATCAGCCAGACAGGCTCTGGAAACACCATATATTTT.

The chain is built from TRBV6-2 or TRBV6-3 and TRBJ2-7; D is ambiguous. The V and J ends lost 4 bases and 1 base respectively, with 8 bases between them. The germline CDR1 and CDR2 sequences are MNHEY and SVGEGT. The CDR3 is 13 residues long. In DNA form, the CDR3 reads TGTGCCAGCAGTTCCTTGTATTCCTACGAGCAGTACTTC. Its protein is CASSSLYSYEQYF.

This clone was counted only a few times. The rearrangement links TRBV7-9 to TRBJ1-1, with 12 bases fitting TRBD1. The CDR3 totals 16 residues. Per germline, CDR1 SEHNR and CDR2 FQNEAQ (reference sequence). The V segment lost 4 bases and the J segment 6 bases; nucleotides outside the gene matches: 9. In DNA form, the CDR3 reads TGTGCCAGCAGCTCCAGGGTGGGGACAGGGGGCGCTGAAGCTTTCTTT. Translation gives CASSSRVGTGGAEAFF.